A selection of T cell receptor beta chains follows, all from one sample in a study of T cells in localized non-small cell lung cancer. The method was immunoSEQ multiplex PCR; TCRdb's version includes in-frame clones alone and lacks a portion of them. The sample carries 70,000 to 100,000 clones, more than 75% recorded once. The sequencing used peripheral blood, collected before any cancer treatment. The receptors were gathered from a female donor at least 60 years old with stage I lung adenocarcinoma. The CDR3 runs from the conserved cysteine through the conserved F or W. D genes are given only for firm matches. The size entry is marked missing in some rows and otherwise reads once, few, many or a size class.

size: few
V: TRBV29-1
J: TRBJ1-2
D: TRBD1
CDR3: CSVGPTGGGYGYTF
DNA: TGCAGCGTAGGCCCCACAGGGGGCGGGTATGGCTACACCTTC

size: -
V: TRBV6-1
J: TRBJ1-3
D: -
CDR3: CASRAGSSGNTIYF
DNA: TGTGCCAGCAGAGCCGGGAGCTCTGGAAACACCATATATTTT

size: -
V: TRBV6-6
J: TRBJ2-2
D: -
CDR3: CASGIRTANTGELFF
DNA: TGTGCCAGCGGAATTCGGACAGCGAACACCGGGGAGCTGTTTTTT

size: -
V: TRBV5-6
J: TRBJ2-7
D: -
CDR3: CASSLQGYEQYF
DNA: TGTGCCAGCAGCTTGCAGGGGTACGAGCAGTACTTC

size: -
V: TRBV5-4
J: TRBJ2-3
D: TRBD2
CDR3: CASSFDGRANRDTQYF
DNA: TGTGCCAGCAGCTTCGACGGGAGGGCCAACAGAGATACGCAGTATTTT

size: -
V: TRBV9
J: TRBJ2-7
D: -
CDR3: CASSVGPAYEQYF
DNA: TGTGCCAGCAGCGTTGGACCCGCTTACGAGCAGTACTTC

size: -
V: TRBV9
J: TRBJ2-1
D: TRBD1
CDR3: CASSVTTGGWDEQFF
DNA: TGTGCCAGCAGCGTCACGACAGGGGGCTGGGATGAGCAGTTCTTC

size: -
V: TRBV11-2
J: TRBJ2-5
D: TRBD2
CDR3: CASSLDSLGLAGRGETQYF
DNA: TGTGCCAGCAGCTTAGACTCCCTAGGACTAGCGGGAAGGGGAGAGACCCAGTACTTC

size: -
V: TRBV28
J: TRBJ1-2
D: -
CDR3: CASSLSGGRRYGYTF
DNA: TGTGCCAGCAGTTTGTCTGGGGGGCGTCGTTATGGCTACACCTTC

size: once
V: TRBV19
J: TRBJ2-5
D: TRBD2
CDR3: CASTSSRLGGGETQYF
DNA: TGTGCCAGTACCTCCTCACGCCTGGGGGGAGGGGAGACCCAGTACTTC

size: -
V: TRBV7-2
J: TRBJ1-5
D: -
CDR3: CASSLLPFNQPQHF
DNA: TGTGCCAGCAGCTTATTGCCCTTCAATCAGCCCCAGCATTTT

size: -
V: TRBV6-4
J: TRBJ1-1
D: -
CDR3: CASSDHKRAFF
DNA: TGTGCCAGCAGTGACCATAAAAGAGCTTTCTTT

size: -
V: TRBV5-6
J: TRBJ2-7
D: -
CDR3: CASSPGLGSYEQYF
DNA: TGTGCCAGCAGCCCGGGACTGGGCTCCTACGAGCAGTACTTC

size: -
V: TRBV6-1
J: TRBJ2-5
D: TRBD2
CDR3: CASSLLAGFQETQYF
DNA: TGTGCCAGCAGCCTCCTAGCGGGGTTCCAAGAGACCCAGTACTTC

size: -
V: TRBV27
J: TRBJ1-5
D: -
CDR3: CASRATQRGPQHF
DNA: TGTGCCAGCAGAGCGACTCAACGGGGGCCCCAGCATTTT

size: -
V: TRBV30
J: TRBJ1-1
D: -
CDR3: CAWSHPGGGNTEAFF
DNA: TGTGCCTGGAGTCACCCGGGAGGGGGGAACACTGAAGCTTTCTTT

size: once
V: TRBV27
J: TRBJ2-3
D: -
CDR3: CASSFAGTSTDTQYF
DNA: TGTGCCAGCAGTTTTGCGGGCACGAGCACAGATACGCAGTATTTT

size: -
V: TRBV4-1
J: TRBJ1-2
D: TRBD1
CDR3: CASSHHGQADPTNYGYTF
DNA: TGCGCCAGCAGCCACCACGGACAGGCCGATCCCACTAACTATGGCTACACCTTC

size: few
V: TRBV6-6
J: TRBJ2-2
D: -
CDR3: CATRAPGQLGELFF
DNA: TGTGCCACCCGCGCGCCCGGACAACTAGGGGAGCTGTTTTTT

size: -
V: TRBV5-1
J: TRBJ2-5
D: TRBD1
CDR3: CASSAGTGQETQYF
DNA: TGCGCCAGCAGCGCCGGGACAGGACAAGAGACCCAGTACTTC

size: -
V: TRBV4-3
J: TRBJ1-1
D: -
CDR3: CASSQEGNLPAVNPEAFF
DNA: TGCGCCAGCAGCCAAGAGGGGAATTTGCCCGCCGTTAACCCTGAAGCTTTCTTT

size: -
V: TRBV27
J: TRBJ2-3
D: -
CDR3: CASSFGGATDTQYF
DNA: TGTGCCAGCAGTTTTGGGGGGGCCACAGATACGCAGTATTTT

size: -
V: TRBV9
J: TRBJ1-2
D: -
CDR3: CASSTRQGSPYGYTF
DNA: TGTGCCAGCAGCACACGCCAGGGCAGTCCCTATGGCTACACCTTC

size: -
V: TRBV5-4
J: TRBJ1-1
D: -
CDR3: CASSPPLENTEAFF
DNA: TGTGCCAGCAGCCCCCCTTTGGAGAACACTGAAGCTTTCTTT

size: few
V: TRBV19
J: TRBJ1-2
D: TRBD1
CDR3: CASSMTDRYGYTF
DNA: TGTGCCAGTAGTATGACGGACAGGTACGGCTACACCTTC

size: -
V: TRBV4-2
J: TRBJ1-1
D: -
CDR3: CASSQNPSGVNTEAFF
DNA: TGTGCCAGCAGCCAGAACCCCTCGGGGGTCAACACTGAAGCTTTCTTT

size: -
V: TRBV12-5
J: TRBJ2-5
D: -
CDR3: CASGLVLGWQETQYF
DNA: TGTGCTAGTGGTTTGGTACTGGGATGGCAAGAGACCCAGTACTTC

size: -
V: TRBV6-1
J: TRBJ1-5
D: TRBD1
CDR3: CASSDLGTGIYQPQHF
DNA: TGTGCCAGCAGTGATCTGGGGACAGGGATTTATCAGCCCCAGCATTTT

size: -
V: TRBV28
J: TRBJ2-1
D: TRBD2
CDR3: CASQHGTSGLIGDEQFF
DNA: TGTGCCAGCCAACACGGGACTAGCGGCCTCATTGGGGATGAGCAGTTCTTC

size: -
V: TRBV25-1
J: TRBJ1-4
D: TRBD1
CDR3: CASSATSGTGLNEKLFF
DNA: TGTGCCAGCAGTGCCACTTCCGGGACAGGGTTGAATGAAAAACTGTTTTTT

size: -
V: TRBV7-9
J: TRBJ2-1
D: -
CDR3: CASSSSGTVGNEQFF
DNA: TGTGCCAGCAGCTCGAGCGGGACAGTCGGCAATGAGCAGTTCTTC

size: few
V: TRBV28
J: TRBJ1-2
D: -
CDR3: CASSSSEVGYTF
DNA: TGTGCCAGCAGTTCCAGTGAGGTTGGCTACACCTTC

size: -
V: TRBV30
J: TRBJ2-7
D: -
CDR3: CAWKGPYEQYF
DNA: TGTGCCTGGAAGGGTCCTTACGAGCAGTACTTC

size: -
V: TRBV14
J: TRBJ2-5
D: TRBD2
CDR3: CASSQDHIAGTSGQETQYF
DNA: TGTGCCAGCAGCCAAGATCATATCGCGGGGACTAGCGGACAAGAGACCCAGTACTTC

size: -
V: TRBV28
J: TRBJ2-1
D: -
CDR3: CASSLPDSYNEQFF
DNA: TGTGCCAGCAGTTTACCGGACAGCTACAATGAGCAGTTCTTC

size: -
V: TRBV11-1
J: TRBJ2-1
D: TRBD2
CDR3: CASSLTSGSKNEQFF
DNA: TGTGCCAGCAGCTTAACTAGCGGGAGTAAGAATGAGCAGTTCTTC

size: -
V: TRBV15
J: TRBJ2-2
D: -
CDR3: CATSTWDTGELFF
DNA: TGTGCCACCAGCACATGGGACACCGGGGAGCTGTTTTTT

size: -
V: TRBV5-6
J: TRBJ1-2
D: TRBD1
CDR3: CASGRSGTGELRGYTF
DNA: TGTGCCAGCGGTCGGTCCGGGACAGGGGAATTACGCGGCTACACCTTC

size: -
V: TRBV30
J: TRBJ2-1
D: TRBD2
CDR3: CAWAQGGTREQFF
DNA: TGTGCCTGGGCTCAGGGAGGGACTCGTGAGCAGTTCTTC

size: -
V: TRBV9
J: TRBJ2-2
D: -
CDR3: CASSVDGGTGELFF
DNA: TGTGCCAGCAGCGTAGATGGGGGGACCGGGGAGCTGTTTTTT

size: -
V: TRBV5-1
J: TRBJ1-2
D: TRBD1
CDR3: CASSLRADRGGYTF
DNA: TGCGCCAGCAGCTTGAGAGCGGACAGGGGAGGCTACACCTTC

size: -
V: TRBV6-5
J: TRBJ2-1
D: -
CDR3: CASSWREEQFF
DNA: TGTGCCAGCAGTTGGCGGGAAGAGCAGTTCTTC

size: medium-sized
V: TRBV4-3
J: TRBJ2-7
D: -
CDR3: CASSQENYQTYEQYF
DNA: TGCGCCAGCAGCCAAGAAAACTATCAGACCTACGAGCAGTACTTC

size: once
V: TRBV6-5
J: TRBJ2-7
D: TRBD2
CDR3: CASSYSTSGSYEQYF
DNA: TGTGCCAGCAGTTACTCGACTAGCGGGAGCTACGAGCAGTACTTC

size: -
V: TRBV4-3
J: TRBJ1-5
D: -
CDR3: CASSPQGTPGPTQPQHF
DNA: TGCGCCAGCAGCCCCCAAGGGACCCCTGGGCCCACTCAGCCCCAGCATTTT

size: -
V: TRBV11-2
J: TRBJ2-1
D: TRBD2
CDR3: CASSLGASGGADEQFF
DNA: TGTGCCAGCAGCTTAGGTGCTAGCGGGGGGGCGGATGAGCAGTTCTTC

size: once
V: TRBV5-8
J: TRBJ2-3
D: TRBD2
CDR3: CASSPGLAGAGDTQYF
DNA: TGTGCCAGCAGCCCCGGACTAGCGGGGGCGGGAGATACGCAGTATTTT

size: -
V: TRBV11-1
J: TRBJ2-2
D: TRBD2
CDR3: CASSPGTSGGIGELFF
DNA: TGTGCCAGCAGCCCAGGGACTAGCGGGGGGATCGGGGAGCTGTTTTTT

size: -
V: TRBV19
J: TRBJ1-2
D: -
CDR3: CASSSQRDGRTNYGYTF
DNA: TGTGCCAGTAGTTCCCAACGGGACGGGCGGACTAACTATGGCTACACCTTC

size: -
V: TRBV7-8
J: TRBJ2-7
D: -
CDR3: CASSPGRLAYEQYF
DNA: TGTGCCAGCAGCCCAGGACGGCTAGCCTACGAGCAGTACTTC

size: -
V: TRBV5-4
J: TRBJ1-1
D: -
CDR3: CASSLGGGNTEAFF
DNA: TGTGCCAGCAGCTTGGGAGGGGGGAACACTGAAGCTTTCTTT